The 23 T cell receptor beta chains presented below share a single source sample, sequenced in a study of blood T cell repertoires in COVID-19. Profiling relied on immunoSEQ multiplex PCR, and the TCRdb table lists in-frame clones only, not all of them. In the table there are around 190,000 clones, roughly 89% of which are singletons. The sequencing sample was made of PBMCs or T cells enriched from blood (not recorded which). The receptors stem from a woman aged 25 to 45 who had been exposed to COVID-19.

The gene calls are TRBV6-5 and TRBJ2-1, with 7 bases that match TRBD1. Germline V gives CDR1 MNHEY, CDR2 SVGAGI. J was trimmed by 9 bases and V by 2 bases; bases with no gene match: 10. This CDR3 is 15 amino acids long. This CDR3 reads CASSYIRGNGGEQFF. The CDR3 bases are TGTGCCAGCAGTTACATCAGGGGGAATGGGGGTGAGCAGTTCTTC.

The chain combines TRBV7-2 with TRBJ1-5, with TRBD1 as a possible D gene (5 bases). With 5 bases removed from V and 0 bases from J, the gap between germline ends came to 14 bases. Germline V gives CDR1 SGHTA, CDR2 FQGNSA. The CDR3 length is 16 residues. The chain's CDR3 is CASSPAGLYSNQPQHF. The CDR3 DNA sequence: TGTGCCAGCAGCCCGGCGGGGCTTTATAGCAATCAGCCCCAGCATTTT.

On this clone: The same CDR3 is also encoded by other DNA sequences in this sample. The V gene is TRBV9, the J gene TRBJ2-5; tentatively, D is TRBD2 (7 bases). The V end was cut by 0 bases, the J end by 4 bases, with 13 bases between. The germline V gene encodes CDR1 SGDLS and CDR2 YYNGEE. This CDR3 spans 15 amino acids. The CDR3 loop is CASSVGEGGGETQYF. The CDR3 region has the DNA TGTGCCAGCAGCGTAGGGGAGGGAGGGGGAGAGACCCAGTACTTC. The full variable domain, with the rest looked up from reference TRBV9 and TRBJ2-5, is DSGVTQTPKHLITATGQRVTLRCSPRSGDLSVYWYQQSLDQGLQFLIQYYNGEERAKGNILERFSAQQFPDLHSELNLSSLELGDSALYFCASSVGEGGGETQYFGPGTRLLVL.

This chain connects TRBV19 to TRBJ1-6, with 10 nucleotides matching TRBD1. This CDR3 has 17 residues. Germline assignment: CDR1 LNHDA and CDR2 SQIVND (reference sequence). The V segment lost 7 bases and the J segment 3 bases; nucleotides outside the gene matches: 9. In nucleotides, the CDR3 is TGTGCCAGTACCGCAAGGACAGGGGGAAGCTATAATTCACCCCTCCACTTT. Translated, it gives CASTARTGGSYNSPLHF.

This sequence joins TRBV19 and TRBJ1-4; D gene ambiguous. Germline assignment: CDR1 LNHDA and CDR2 SQIVND (reference sequence). With 5 bases removed from V and 5 bases from J, the gap between germline ends came to 9 bases. CDR3 length: 13 amino acids. The CDR3 loop reads CASSPTSNEKLFF. The CDR3, as DNA: TGTGCCAGTAGTCCGACATCCAATGAAAAACTGTTTTTT.

The CDR3 loop is CASSLEVEGRGPYGYTF. DNA of the CDR3: TGTGCCAGCAGCTTAGAAGTAGAGGGCAGGGGACCCTATGGCTACACCTTC. The V gene is TRBV7-6, the J gene TRBJ1-2, with D possibly matching TRBD1 (6 bases). The CDR3 covers 17 residues. CDR1 and CDR2 (germline): SGHVS, FNYEAQ. The V end was cut by 1 base, the J end by 4 bases, with 19 bases between.

CDR3 amino acids: CASSKKPRNYGYTF. CDR3 DNA sequence: TGTGCCAGCAGCAAAAAACCGAGAAACTATGGCTACACCTTC. This chain connects TRBV27 to TRBJ1-2, with no clear D. In germline, CDR1 is MNHEY, CDR2 SMNVEV (reference sequence). The CDR3 consists of 14 residues. Deletions cut 6 bases from V and 2 bases from J, with 13 bases between.

V gene TRBV2 combines with J gene TRBJ1-4, with TRBD1 as a possible D gene (6 bases). Trimming stripped 4 bases from V and 5 bases from J, with 14 bases between. Germline V gene lookup returns CDR1 SNHLY and CDR2 FYNNEI. The CDR3 loop spans 15 amino acids. The CDR3 DNA reads as TGTGCCAGCAGTGTGTCGAACAGGGTCAATGAAAAACTGTTTTTT. This gives the protein CASSVSNRVNEKLFF.

The DNA for the CDR3 is TGTGCCAGCAGCGTAGGTTCGGGGGGACCTTACAATGAGCAGTTCTTC. The encoded protein is CASSVGSGGPYNEQFF. The chain is built from TRBV9 and TRBJ2-1, with 7 bases fitting TRBD2. Losses at the gene ends were 0 bases for V and 4 bases for J; bases not matched to a gene: 7. The CDR3 is made up of 16 amino acids. The germline V gene encodes CDR1 SGDLS and CDR2 YYNGEE.

The chain recombines TRBV7-9 with TRBJ1-1, with 10 bases identical to TRBD1. V shed 5 bases, J shed 10 bases, and the junction held 10 bases outside the gene matches. The germline V gene has CDR1 SEHNR and CDR2 FQNEAQ (reference sequence). CDR3 length equals 14 residues. This chain's CDR3 is CASSTVVRDRGAFF. Here the CDR3 DNA reads TGTGCCAGCAGCACAGTTGTTCGGGACAGGGGAGCTTTCTTT.

This clone showed up just once. The J gene is TRBJ2-3, the V gene TRBV7-2, with 8 bases aligning to TRBD2. The CDR3 consists of 16 residues. With 8 bases clipped from V and 0 bases from J, the junction kept 10 bases outside the gene matches. Per germline, CDR1 SGHTA and CDR2 FQGNSA. CDR3 nucleotide sequence: TGTGCCAGCGGAGTAGCGGGGACCGTTAGCACAGATACGCAGTATTTT. Residues: CASGVAGTVSTDTQYF.

The chain combines TRBV19 with TRBJ1-4; D possibly corresponds to TRBD1 (6 bases). The CDR3 totals 16 residues. CDR1 is LNHDA, CDR2 SQIVND, per germline (reference sequence). With 5 bases removed from V and 4 bases from J, the gap between germline ends came to 17 bases. This chain's CDR3 is CASSSRGRGNNEKLFF. Written as DNA, the CDR3 is TGTGCCAGTAGTTCAAGGGGGAGAGGAAATAATGAAAAACTGTTTTTT.

The chain couples TRBV12-5 to TRBJ2-5, with 7 bases lining up with TRBD1. The V segment lost 0 bases and the J segment 3 bases; nucleotides outside the gene matches: 16. This CDR3 region has 19 residues. Germline V gives CDR1 LGHNT, CDR2 FRNRAP. The CDR3 DNA reads TGTGCTAGTGGTTTGGTAGCAGGGGGTTTCCAAGGCTCCGAAGAGACCCAGTACTTC. This sequence encodes CASGLVAGGFQGSEETQYF.

The chain employs TRBV3-1 (or the pseudogene TRBV3-2) and TRBJ1-1; a possible D gene is TRBD1 (6 bases). In germline, CDR1 is LGHDT, CDR2 YNNKEL (reference sequence). The CDR3 consists of 15 residues. The V end lost 6 bases, the J end lost 1 base, and 15 bases lay between the germline ends. The CDR3 reads CASSPPGTQNTEAFF. CDR3 DNA sequence: TGTGCCAGCAGTCCTCCCGGGACACAGAACACTGAAGCTTTCTTT.

This clone has only one observation. CDR3 in amino acids: CASSLVGDTIYF. The CDR3 coding sequence is TGTGCCAGCAGCTTAGTCGGGGATACCATATATTTT. The chain combines TRBV7-9 with TRBJ1-3; D is uncertain. CDR1 is SEHNR, CDR2 FQNEAQ, per germline (reference sequence). This CDR3 is built from 12 residues. V dropped 1 base and J dropped 10 bases, with 8 bases sitting between them.

V usage is TRBV7-2 and J usage is TRBJ2-1; 8 bases are shared with TRBD2. Germline V gene sequence: CDR1 SGHTA, CDR2 FQGNSA. Losses at the gene ends were 5 bases for V and 10 bases for J; bases not matched to a gene: 4. The CDR3 is 12 amino acids. The CDR3 sequence is CASSTIAGEQFF. DNA for the CDR3: TGTGCCAGCAGCACCATAGCGGGGGAGCAGTTCTTC.

The V and J genes are TRBV7-2 and TRBJ2-2; the match to TRBD2 covers 15 bases. The V gene end was trimmed by 6 bases and the J gene end by 3 bases; junction bases not matched to a gene: 2. Per germline, CDR1 SGHTA and CDR2 FQGNSA. This CDR3 is built from 16 residues. The CDR3 DNA reads as TGTGCCAGCAGACGGACTAGCGGGGGGGACACCGGGGAGCTGTTTTTT. Protein product: CASRRTSGGDTGELFF.

This clone was picked up one time. The V gene is TRBV3-1 (or the pseudogene TRBV3-2), the J gene TRBJ2-4, with 7 bases fitting TRBD1. V lost 4 bases to trimming and J lost 1 base; unmatched junction nucleotides: 7. The CDR3 is 16 residues long. Germline CDR1 and CDR2: LGHDT and YNNKEL (reference sequence). CDR3 residues: CASSRRQGSAKNIQYF. Here the CDR3 DNA reads TGTGCCAGCAGCCGAAGACAGGGATCGGCCAAAAACATTCAGTACTTC.

The rearrangement links TRBV7-9 to TRBJ1-4; the D gene is possibly TRBD1 (6 bases). Germline V gene lookup returns CDR1 SEHNR and CDR2 FQNEAQ (reference sequence). CDR3 length equals 13 residues. V lost 1 base and J 8 bases, leaving 8 bases between the germline ends. CDR3 region: CASSLGGTEKLFF. CDR3 bases: TGTGCCAGCAGCTTAGGGGGGACAGAAAAACTGTTTTTT. The entire variable domain, with the rest obtained from reference TRBV7-9 and TRBJ1-4, is as follows: DTGVSQNPRHKITKRGQNVTFRCDPISEHNRLYWYRQTLGQGPEFLTYFQNEAQLEKSRLLSDRFSAERPKGSFSTLEIQRTEQGDSAMYLCASSLGGTEKLFFGSGTQLSVL.

Here the CDR3 reads CASGSGGGNQPQHF. The CDR3 DNA sequence: TGTGCCAGCGGGAGCGGGGGTGGCAATCAGCCCCAGCATTTT. This chain connects TRBV2 to TRBJ1-5, with a possible D match to TRBD1 (5 bases). This CDR3 comprises 14 residues. Trimming stripped 8 bases from V and 2 bases from J, with 13 bases between. CDR1 and CDR2 (germline): SNHLY, FYNNEI. The variable domain in full, completed from reference TRBV2 and TRBJ1-5, reads EPEVTQTPSHQVTQMGQEVILRCVPISNHLYFYWYRQILGQKVEFLVSFYNNEISEKSEIFDDQFSVERPDGSNFTLKIRSTKLEDSAMYFCASGSGGGNQPQHFGDGTRLSIL.

There are a few counts of this clone. The gene calls are TRBV3-1 (or the pseudogene TRBV3-2) and TRBJ1-6, with D maybe TRBD1 (5 bases). V was trimmed by 5 bases and J by 2 bases, leaving 7 bases between them. The germline CDR1 and CDR2 sequences are LGHDT and YNNKEL (reference sequence). The CDR3 runs 14 residues. The CDR3 protein is CASSRGAYNSPLHF. In DNA, the CDR3 is TGTGCCAGCAGCAGGGGCGCCTATAATTCACCCCTCCACTTT.

This clone was counted only a few times. The genes are TRBV6-6 and TRBJ2-7; D unresolved. There are 12 residues in the CDR3. Per germline, CDR1 MNHNY and CDR2 SVGAGI (reference sequence). Trimming took off 6 bases at V and 0 bases at J, with 6 bases between the two ends. As DNA, the CDR3 is TGTGCCAGCAGAGCGAGCTCCTACGAGCAGTACTTC. This sequence encodes CASRASSYEQYF.

The sample holds a few counts of this clone. The chain combines TRBV9 with TRBJ2-1, with a tentative D call TRBD2 (5 bases). Trimming shortened V by 4 bases and J by 5 bases, and 16 bases separated the two germline ends. Looked up from germline, CDR1 is SGDLS and CDR2 is YYNGEE. This CDR3 region has 15 residues. The CDR3 region has the DNA TGTGCCAGCAGCCCCCGGGATGAACAACACAATGAGCAGTTCTTC. It encodes CASSPRDEQHNEQFF. Based on the CDR3 plus reference TRBV9 and TRBJ2-1, the full variable domain is DSGVTQTPKHLITATGQRVTLRCSPRSGDLSVYWYQQSLDQGLQFLIQYYNGEERAKGNILERFSAQQFPDLHSELNLSSLELGDSALYFCASSPRDEQHNEQFFGPGTRLTVL.